The 22 T cell receptor beta chains below come from one sample, sequenced in a study of vaccination effects on CD4 cells after COVID-19. Clones were read by immunoSEQ multiplex PCR, and TCRdb kept only the in-frame ones, dropping some. The sample lists about 29,000 clones; roughly four fifths were seen once. No antigen has been assigned to these receptors. Peptide-pool stimulation followed by sequencing identified expanded antigen-specific CD4+ clonotypes in the ViraFEST assay. When less than 11 days of culture had elapsed, CD4+ T cells were isolated. Each participant was administered two doses of either the BNT162b2 or the mRNA-1273 vaccine. The input for sequencing was CD4+ T cells from PBMCs cultured with HCoV-OC43 spike peptides, taken after COVID-19 vaccination. Specified subset: HCoV-OC43 spike overlapping peptide pool stimulation. These receptors came from a human donor who received a COVID-19 vaccine.

In its sample, this clone was seen a few times. The rearrangement links TRBV5-1 to TRBJ1-1; 7 bases are a match to TRBD1. Trimming removed 4 bases from V and 0 bases from J; junction bases left unmatched: 6. Germline assignment: CDR1 SGHRS and CDR2 YFSETQ. The CDR3 has 15 residues. In nucleotides, the CDR3 is TGCGCCAGCAGCCTAGACAGGGTAGTGAACACTGAAGCTTTCTTT. Translated: CASSLDRVVNTEAFF.

The chain carries TRBV7-9 and TRBJ1-2, with TRBD1 as a possible D gene (6 bases). V was shortened by 3 bases and J by 6 bases, with 14 bases between the two germline ends. This CDR3 contains 14 residues. In germline, CDR1 is SEHNR, CDR2 FQNEAQ (reference sequence). The chain's CDR3 is CASSLTQGGHGYTF. The DNA for the CDR3 is TGTGCCAGCAGCTTGACCCAAGGGGGGCATGGCTACACCTTC.

V gene TRBV29-1 combines with J gene TRBJ1-2; a weak D match, TRBD1 (6 bases). Germline V lookup: CDR1 SQVTM, CDR2 ANQGSEA. V gave up 7 bases and J gave up 0 bases, with 15 bases separating them. This CDR3 spans 14 amino acids. CDR3 nucleotides: TGCAGCGACCGATCGACAGGTTCTAACTATGGCTACACCTTC. As protein: CSDRSTGSNYGYTF.

The chain recombines TRBV9 with TRBJ2-3; D assignment may be TRBD1 or TRBD2 (5 bases each). The CDR3 loop spans 14 amino acids. Germline values: CDR1 SGDLS, CDR2 YYNGEE. The V gene lost 3 bases and the J gene lost 4 bases, with 12 bases spanning the gap. CDR3 nucleotides: TGTGCCAGCAGCGCGACCGGGACCGCAGATACGCAGTATTTT. Translated: CASSATGTADTQYF.

The rearrangement links TRBV9 to TRBJ2-3; D may be TRBD2 (5 bases). Germline lookup yields CDR1 SGDLS and CDR2 YYNGEE. With 5 bases removed from V and 0 bases from J, the gap between germline ends came to 13 bases. The CDR3 is 15 residues long. CDR3 region: CASSASGTSTDTQYF. In DNA, the CDR3 is TGTGCCAGCAGTGCAAGCGGTACTAGCACAGATACGCAGTATTTT.

This sequence joins TRBV6-1 and TRBJ2-7; 14 positions agree with TRBD2. CDR1 and CDR2 (germline): MNHNS, SASEGT. The CDR3 sequence is 17 residues long. Unmatched junction bases numbered 7, after V lost 4 bases and J lost 2 bases. Here the CDR3 reads CASSGGTSGRGPYEQYF. DNA of the CDR3: TGTGCCAGCAGTGGGGGGACTAGCGGGAGAGGCCCCTACGAGCAGTACTTC.

The chain joins TRBV5-1 to TRBJ1-4, with D unresolved. The CDR3 runs to 13 residues. The ends were cut back, 7 bases at V and 8 bases at J, with 15 bases in the middle. CDR1 is SGHRS, CDR2 YFSETQ, per germline. DNA of the CDR3: TGCGCCAGCTCTAGGGAAAGGGAAGAAAAACTGTTTTTT. This translates into CASSREREEKLFF.

The gene calls are TRBV29-1 and TRBJ2-6; 8 bases align to TRBD1. This CDR3 region has 18 residues. The germline V gene has CDR1 SQVTM and CDR2 ANQGSEA. Trimming at V came to 6 bases and at J to 4 bases, leaving 17 bases not matched to a gene. The CDR3 protein is CSVLDDGTGASGANVLTF. The CDR3 bases are TGCAGCGTGCTCGACGACGGGACAGGTGCTTCAGGGGCCAACGTCCTGACTTTC.

This clone was seen only a few times. J is TRBJ1-1 and V is TRBV11-2; D gene ambiguous. V lost 1 base and J lost 3, with 6 bases in between. The CDR3 loop spans 13 amino acids. Germline CDR1 reads SGHAT; CDR2 reads FQNNGV. This CDR3 is CASSLVRDTEAFF. DNA of the CDR3: TGTGCCAGCAGCTTAGTCCGGGACACTGAAGCTTTCTTT.

The chain joins TRBV6-2 or TRBV6-3 to TRBJ1-5, with D unclear. This CDR3 is 17 amino acids long. Looked up from germline, CDR1 is MNHEY and CDR2 is SVGEGT. V was cut by 6 bases and J by 3 bases, with 21 bases left in between. The CDR3: CASSLRGGAELNQPQHF. CDR3 nucleotides: TGTGCCAGCAGCCTCCGTGGAGGAGCGGAGCTCAATCAGCCCCAGCATTTT.

The CDR3 DNA reads TGTGCCAGCAGCCAAGGAATTAGTACGCAGTATTTT. Protein product: CASSQGISTQYF. V and J are TRBV3-1 (or the pseudogene TRBV3-2) and TRBJ2-3; D call uncertain. This CDR3 has 12 amino acids. Germline V gives CDR1 LGHDT, CDR2 YNNKEL (reference sequence). Deletions cut 1 base from V and 8 bases from J, with 7 bases between.

The chain uses TRBV6-5 and TRBJ1-2; D might be TRBD1 (5 bases). Germline V gene data show CDR1 as MNHEY and CDR2 as SVGAGI. The CDR3 sequence is 15 residues long. V dropped 6 bases and J dropped 0 bases, with 14 bases sitting between them. DNA for the CDR3: TGTGCCAGCAGCTCAATAACAGGAGCTAACTATGGCTACACCTTC. Translation gives CASSSITGANYGYTF.

The chain couples TRBV5-1 to TRBJ1-1; D is undetermined. Germline CDR1 and CDR2: SGHRS and YFSETQ. V was clipped by 4 bases and J by 1 base, with 8 bases between them. The CDR3 runs 13 residues. CDR3 DNA sequence: TGCGCCAGCAGCGCTGGAACGAACACTGAAGCTTTCTTT. It is translated as CASSAGTNTEAFF.

Note on this clone: The sample carries other DNA sequences with the same CDR3. The chain has TRBV13 and TRBJ1-2; unclear D gene. This CDR3 has 12 residues. The germline V gene encodes CDR1 PRHDT and CDR2 FYEKMQ (reference sequence). The V end was cut by 5 bases, the J end by 5 bases, with 9 bases between. CDR3 sequence: CASSLDNYGYTF. The CDR3 nucleotides are TGTGCCAGCAGCCTAGATAATTATGGCTACACCTTC.

The chain carries TRBV5-5 and TRBJ1-5; no firm D call. Trimming stripped 4 bases from V and 0 bases from J, with 8 bases between. CDR3 length equals 14 residues. Looked up from germline, CDR1 is SGHKS and CDR2 is YYEKEE (reference sequence). The CDR3 DNA follows: TGTGCCAGCAGCCCGACACATAGCAATCAGCCCCAGCATTTT. It encodes CASSPTHSNQPQHF. The variable domain in full, with the rest retrieved from reference TRBV5-5 and TRBJ1-5, is DAGVTQSPTHLIKTRGQQVTLRCSPISGHKSVSWYQQVLGQGPQFIFQYYEKEERGRGNFPDRFSARQFPNYSSELNVNALLLGDSALYLCASSPTHSNQPQHFGDGTRLSIL.

The rearrangement links TRBV5-4 to TRBJ2-5; D is ambiguous. Germline V lookup: CDR1 SGHNT, CDR2 YYREEE (reference sequence). The V and J ends lost 0 bases and 1 base respectively, with 4 bases between them. This CDR3 comprises 13 residues. CDR3 DNA sequence: TGTGCCAGCAGCTTGGCCTTCCAAGAGACCCAGTACTTC. Its protein is CASSLAFQETQYF.

This clone was counted only a few times. The chain carries TRBV24-1 and TRBJ1-6; D gene uncertain. The CDR3 is 16 amino acids. Germline lookup yields CDR1 KGHDR and CDR2 SFDVKD. V was pared by 3 bases and J by 8 bases, with 16 bases between. CDR3 nucleotide sequence: TGTGCCACCAGTGATCTCGAACCATATAATTATTCACCCCTCCACTTT. It is translated as CATSDLEPYNYSPLHF.

This clone was observed a handful of times. V usage is TRBV3-1 (or the pseudogene TRBV3-2) and J usage is TRBJ2-2; D not resolved. From germline, CDR1 is LGHDT and CDR2 YNNKEL (reference sequence). V was trimmed by 6 bases and J by 9 bases, leaving 20 bases between them. The CDR3 consists of 15 residues. CDR3 region: CASSHGEAARRELFF. The CDR3, as DNA: TGTGCCAGCAGTCACGGTGAGGCGGCGAGGCGGGAGCTGTTTTTT.

The rearrangement uses TRBV19 and TRBJ2-1, with 7 bases lining up with TRBD1. This CDR3 has 16 amino acids. The ends lost 3 bases at V and 7 bases at J; junction bases unmatched: 12. CDR1 is LNHDA, CDR2 SQIVND, per germline (reference sequence). In nucleotides, the CDR3 is TGTGCCAGTAGTATTTTCGTGGCTAGCAGGGGGAATGAGCAGTTCTTC. Protein: CASSIFVASRGNEQFF. The entire variable domain, with the rest obtained from reference TRBV19 and TRBJ2-1, is as follows: DGGITQSPKYLFRKEGQNVTLSCEQNLNHDAMYWYRQDPGQGLRLIYYSQIVNDFQKGDIAEGYSVSREKKESFPLTVTSAQKNPTAFYLCASSIFVASRGNEQFFGPGTRLTVL.

The rearrangement uses TRBV24-1 and TRBJ1-5; D is uncertain. Deletions cut 2 bases from V and 9 bases from J, with 13 bases between. The CDR3 is 14 residues long. The germline CDR1 and CDR2 sequences are KGHDR and SFDVKD. DNA of the CDR3: TGTGCCACCAGTGATTCCCTATCCCGGTCGCCCCAGCATTTT. Its protein product is CATSDSLSRSPQHF.

V is TRBV6-2 or TRBV6-3 and J is TRBJ1-1; no clear D gene. The CDR3 loop spans 16 amino acids. Germline-derived CDR1 and CDR2 are MNHEY and SVGEGT. V lost 2 bases to trimming and J lost 0 bases, with 13 bases between them. CDR3 in amino acids: CASSYPSGLLNTEAFF. CDR3 DNA sequence: TGTGCCAGCAGTTACCCATCCGGACTGCTGAACACTGAAGCTTTCTTT.

This clone was seen a handful of times. CDR3 coding DNA: TGTGCCTGGAGTGTACAAGGGGTCACTGAAGCTTTCTTT. As protein: CAWSVQGVTEAFF. V is TRBV30 and J is TRBJ1-1, with a weak D call TRBD1 (5 bases). V was cut by 0 bases and J by 4 bases, with 9 bases left in between. There are 13 residues in the CDR3. The germline gives CDR1 GTSNPN, CDR2 SVGIG (reference sequence). The complete variable domain, with remaining parts taken from reference TRBV30 and TRBJ1-1, reads SQTIHQWPATLVQPVGSPLSLECTVEGTSNPNLYWYRQAAGRGLQLLFYSVGIGQISSEVPQNLSASRPQDRQFILSSKKLLLSDSGFYLCAWSVQGVTEAFFGQGTRLTVV.